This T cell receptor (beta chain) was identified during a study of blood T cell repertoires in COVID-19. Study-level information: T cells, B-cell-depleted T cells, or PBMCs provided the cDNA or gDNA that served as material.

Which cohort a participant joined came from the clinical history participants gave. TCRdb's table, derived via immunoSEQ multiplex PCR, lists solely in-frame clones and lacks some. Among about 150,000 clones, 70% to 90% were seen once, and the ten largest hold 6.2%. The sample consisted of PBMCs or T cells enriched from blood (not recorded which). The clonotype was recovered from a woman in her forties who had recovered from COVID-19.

The CDR3 loop is CASSLMTGGNYGYTF. CDR3 bases: TGTGCCAGCAGCTTGATGACAGGGGGCAACTATGGCTACACCTTC. The chain recombines TRBV7-9 with TRBJ1-2, with 10 bases lining up with TRBD1. This CDR3 comprises 15 residues. The V and J ends lost 3 bases and 2 bases, in that order; junction bases with no gene match: 3. Germline V CDR1 and CDR2: SEHNR, FQNEAQ (reference sequence).